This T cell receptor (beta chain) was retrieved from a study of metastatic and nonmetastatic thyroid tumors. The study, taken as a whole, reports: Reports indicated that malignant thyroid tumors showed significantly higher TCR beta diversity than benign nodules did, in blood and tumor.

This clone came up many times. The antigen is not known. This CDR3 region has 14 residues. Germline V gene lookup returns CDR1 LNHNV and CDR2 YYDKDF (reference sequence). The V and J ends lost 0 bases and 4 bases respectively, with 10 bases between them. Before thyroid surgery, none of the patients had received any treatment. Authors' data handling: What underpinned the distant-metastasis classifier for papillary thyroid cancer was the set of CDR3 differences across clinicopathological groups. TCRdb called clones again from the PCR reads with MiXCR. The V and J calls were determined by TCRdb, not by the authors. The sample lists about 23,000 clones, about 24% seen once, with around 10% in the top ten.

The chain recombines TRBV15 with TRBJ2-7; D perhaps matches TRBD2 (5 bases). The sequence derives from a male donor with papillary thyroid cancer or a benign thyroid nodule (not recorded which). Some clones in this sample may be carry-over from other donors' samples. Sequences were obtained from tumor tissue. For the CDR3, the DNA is TGTGCCACCAGCAGAGATGAGGGCCTATACGAGCAGTACTTC. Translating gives CATSRDEGLYEQYF.